This passage covers 11 T cell receptor beta chains from one sample sequenced in a study of T cell responses to AZD1222 COVID-19 vaccine. Method: immunoSEQ multiplex PCR; TCRdb's copy keeps in-frame clones and lacks some. Of about 200,000 clones in the sample, more than 90% were seen once. The sample in question was peripheral blood, obtained 28 days after the second dose of the MenACWY control vaccine. Receptor source: an adult who received the MenACWY meningococcal vaccine as a control.

The chain combines TRBV20-1 with TRBJ2-2; D unclear. V dropped 3 bases and J dropped 1 base, with 15 bases sitting between them. CDR1 DFQATT and CDR2 SNEGSKA come from the germline V gene (reference sequence). There are 16 residues in the CDR3. CDR3 DNA: TGCAGTGCTAGTATGGCCCACGGGCTGAACACCGGGGAGCTGTTTTTT. The encoded protein is CSASMAHGLNTGELFF.

The chain uses TRBV6-2 or TRBV6-3 and TRBJ2-7; D unresolved. CDR3 length: 11 amino acids. Germline lookup yields CDR1 MNHEY and CDR2 SVGEGT. Trimming stripped 1 base from V and 12 bases from J, with 10 bases between. CDR3 sequence: CASSYFQESYF. The CDR3 region has the DNA TGTGCCAGCAGTTACTTCCAGGAGTCGTACTTC.

The CDR3 nucleotides read TGTGCCAGCAGCTACCTGGGCGACCCCGCCGAGCAGTACTTC. It translates to CASSYLGDPAEQYF. The chain recombines TRBV7-9 with TRBJ2-7; no definite D call. The length of the CDR3 is 14 residues. Germline loops: CDR1 SEHNR, CDR2 FQNEAQ (reference sequence). V was cut by 4 bases and J by 6 bases, with 16 bases left in between.

This chain joins TRBV27 and TRBJ2-3; 7 bases are a match to TRBD2. The CDR3 runs 17 residues. Trimming cost V 4 bases and J 9 bases; bases outside gene matches: 19. CDR1 is MNHEY and CDR2 is SMNVEV in the germline V gene (reference sequence). CDR3 DNA sequence: TGTGCCAGCAGTTCGAGCGGGGCACAAGTGTTTTGGAACACGCAGTATTTT. Protein sequence: CASSSSGAQVFWNTQYF.

This sequence joins TRBV29-1 and TRBJ1-5; TRBD1 is a possible D gene (5 bases). V gave up 6 bases and J gave up 6 bases, with 15 bases separating them. The CDR3 has 13 residues. Germline V gene lookup returns CDR1 SQVTM and CDR2 ANQGSEA. CDR3 sequence: CSVVAGRGQPQHF. CDR3 DNA sequence: TGCAGCGTCGTTGCGGGACGCGGTCAGCCCCAGCATTTT.

The chain employs TRBV6-2 or TRBV6-3 and TRBJ2-7; D unresolved. The V end was cut by 4 bases, the J end by 2 bases, with 9 bases between. The CDR3 loop spans 13 amino acids. In germline, CDR1 is MNHEY, CDR2 SVGEGT. CDR3 DNA sequence: TGTGCCAGCAGTTCCCGACACCCCTACGAGCAGTACTTC. Amino acids: CASSSRHPYEQYF.

The genes are TRBV6-5 and TRBJ1-5; 7 bases are shared with TRBD1. The CDR3 spans 13 residues. Germline V lookup: CDR1 MNHEY, CDR2 SVGAGI. V was clipped by 5 bases and J by 3 bases; unmatched bases: 1. The CDR3 DNA reads TGTGCCAGCAGTCAGGGGGTCAATCAGCCCCAGCATTTT. This codes for CASSQGVNQPQHF.

The gene calls are TRBV9 and TRBJ1-2, with a tentative D call TRBD1 (5 bases). V lost 4 bases and J 8 bases, leaving 18 bases between the germline ends. Per the germline V gene, CDR1 is SGDLS and CDR2 is YYNGEE. The CDR3 is 14 amino acids. The CDR3 DNA follows: TGTGCCAGCAGCTCCGCTGGGGGAGGGTACGGCTACACCTTC. Translating gives CASSSAGGGYGYTF.

This clone showed up just once. The rearrangement links TRBV9 to TRBJ2-2, with 7 nucleotides matching TRBD1. Unmatched junction bases numbered 4, after V lost 2 bases and J lost 0 bases. From germline, CDR1 is SGDLS and CDR2 YYNGEE. The CDR3 runs 16 residues. DNA of the CDR3: TGTGCCAGCAGCGTCTGGGACAGCACGAACACCGGGGAGCTGTTTTTT. This codes for CASSVWDSTNTGELFF.

The V gene is TRBV27, the J gene TRBJ2-1, with 9 bases fitting TRBD2. The germline V gene has CDR1 MNHEY and CDR2 SMNVEV (reference sequence). V lost 3 bases to trimming and J lost 4 bases; unmatched junction nucleotides: 7. The CDR3 runs 16 residues. The CDR3 loop is CASSFLLAGHYNEQFF. The CDR3 DNA reads TGTGCCAGCAGTTTTCTGCTAGCGGGACATTACAATGAGCAGTTCTTC.

The chain uses TRBV14 and TRBJ1-2; 7 bases map to TRBD1. V gave up 4 bases and J gave up 6 bases; unmatched junction bases: 14. Germline V gene lookup returns CDR1 SGHDN and CDR2 FVKESK. This CDR3 spans 16 amino acids. CDR3 in amino acids: CASSLFTGVHWDGYTF. In DNA form, the CDR3 reads TGTGCCAGCAGCCTATTTACAGGGGTCCACTGGGATGGCTACACCTTC.